The clone carrying this TCR beta chain was counted between two and nine times. Its antigen is still unknown. The source of the sample is a study of T-cell reconstitution after alpha-beta-depleted transplantation in children. The study's findings and limits: Two months or so post-transplant, alpha-beta T cells reportedly derived from several hundred expanded graft clones. The high TCRbeta diversity at day 60 in some patients came from surviving recipient T cells and thymic progenitors.

Per germline, CDR1 PRHDT and CDR2 FYEKMQ (reference sequence). The germline V and J ends were trimmed by 5 bases and 7 bases, with 15 bases remaining between them. The CDR3 consists of 14 residues. Preparation of the TCRbeta library used unique molecular identifiers. Each CDR3 protein is one row after TCRdb ran MiXCR on the PCR reads. The repertoire holds some 830,000 distinct CDR3 sequences, 15% to 20% seen once, with around 5% in the top ten. The chain recombines TRBV13 with TRBJ2-4; D is undetermined. This TCR was sampled from a male patient under 18 who had a stem cell transplant for acute lymphoblastic leukemia, so the T cells may come from the graft donor. Source: PBMCs, mostly from graft donor cells, taken 360 days after TCRalphabeta/CD19-depleted stem cell transplant. For the CDR3, the DNA is TGTGCCAGCAGCACCTTCGATTCGAGGAACATTCAGTACTTC. It specifies CASSTFDSRNIQYF.